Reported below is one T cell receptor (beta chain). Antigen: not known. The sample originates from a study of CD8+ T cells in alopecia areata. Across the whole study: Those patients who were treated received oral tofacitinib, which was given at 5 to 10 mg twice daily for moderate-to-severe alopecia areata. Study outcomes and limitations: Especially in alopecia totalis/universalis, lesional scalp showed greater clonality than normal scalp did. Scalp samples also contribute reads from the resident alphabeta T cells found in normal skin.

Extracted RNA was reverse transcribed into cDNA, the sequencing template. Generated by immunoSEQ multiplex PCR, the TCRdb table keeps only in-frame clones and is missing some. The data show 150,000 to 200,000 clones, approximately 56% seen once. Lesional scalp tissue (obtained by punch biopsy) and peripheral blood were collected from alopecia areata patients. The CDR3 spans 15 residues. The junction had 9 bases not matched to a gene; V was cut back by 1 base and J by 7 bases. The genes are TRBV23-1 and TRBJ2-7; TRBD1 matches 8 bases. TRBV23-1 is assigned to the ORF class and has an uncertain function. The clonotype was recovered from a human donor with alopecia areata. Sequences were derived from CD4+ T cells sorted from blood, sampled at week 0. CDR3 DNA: TGCGCCAGCAGTCAATTATGCTGGACAGGGCGGGAGCAGTACTTC. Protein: CASSQLCWTGREQYF.